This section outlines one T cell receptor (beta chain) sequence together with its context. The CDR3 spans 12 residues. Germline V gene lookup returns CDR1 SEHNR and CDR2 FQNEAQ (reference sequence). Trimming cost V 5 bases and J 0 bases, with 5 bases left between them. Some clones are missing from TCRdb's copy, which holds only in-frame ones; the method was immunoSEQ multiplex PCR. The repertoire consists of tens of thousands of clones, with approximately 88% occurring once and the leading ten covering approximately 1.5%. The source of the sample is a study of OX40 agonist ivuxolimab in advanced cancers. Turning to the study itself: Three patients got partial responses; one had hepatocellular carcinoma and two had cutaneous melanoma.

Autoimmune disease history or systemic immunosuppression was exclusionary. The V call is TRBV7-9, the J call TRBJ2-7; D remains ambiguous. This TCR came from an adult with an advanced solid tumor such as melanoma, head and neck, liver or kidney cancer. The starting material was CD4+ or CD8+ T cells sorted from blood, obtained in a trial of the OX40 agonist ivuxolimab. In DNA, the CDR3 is TGTGCCAGCAGCCCCCGCTCCTACGAGCAGTACTTC. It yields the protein CASSPRSYEQYF.